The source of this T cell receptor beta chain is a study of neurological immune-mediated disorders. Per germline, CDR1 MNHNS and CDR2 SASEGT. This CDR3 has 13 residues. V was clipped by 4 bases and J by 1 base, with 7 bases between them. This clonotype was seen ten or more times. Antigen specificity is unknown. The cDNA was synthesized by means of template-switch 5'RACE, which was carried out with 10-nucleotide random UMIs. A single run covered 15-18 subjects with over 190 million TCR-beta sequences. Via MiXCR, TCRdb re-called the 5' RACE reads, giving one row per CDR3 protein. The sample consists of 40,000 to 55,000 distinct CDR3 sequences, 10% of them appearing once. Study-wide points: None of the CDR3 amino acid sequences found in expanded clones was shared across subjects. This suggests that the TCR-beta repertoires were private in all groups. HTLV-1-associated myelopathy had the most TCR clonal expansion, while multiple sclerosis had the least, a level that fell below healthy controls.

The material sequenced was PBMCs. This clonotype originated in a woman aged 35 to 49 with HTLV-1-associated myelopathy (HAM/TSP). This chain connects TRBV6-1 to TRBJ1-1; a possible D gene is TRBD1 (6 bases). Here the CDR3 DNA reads TGTGCCAGCAGTGGACAGGAGAACACTGAAGCTTTCTTT. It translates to CASSGQENTEAFF.